The 30 T cell receptor beta chains given below trace back to one sample, sequenced in a study of blood T cell repertoires in COVID-19. The data were produced by immunoSEQ multiplex PCR, yet TCRdb's version contains in-frame clones alone and is incomplete. The sample carries a few hundred thousand clones, 70% to 90% recorded once. Material: peripheral blood. These receptors were collected from a middle-aged woman who had recovered from COVID-19.

The gene calls are TRBV20-1 and TRBJ1-1; TRBD1 matches at 7 bases. Trimming at V came to 8 bases and at J to 11 bases, leaving 11 bases not matched to a gene. CDR1 DFQATT and CDR2 SNEGSKA come from the germline V gene (reference sequence). The CDR3 extends over 11 amino acids. CDR3: CSTRQGPGAFF. CDR3 DNA sequence: TGCAGTACTCGACAGGGCCCTGGGGCTTTCTTT.

This clone was found a few times. This chain links TRBV7-2 with TRBJ2-7; 7 nucleotides agree with TRBD2. Per the germline V gene, CDR1 is SGHTA and CDR2 is FQGNSA. This CDR3 has 14 amino acids. V shed 5 bases and J 5 bases; nucleotides not matched to a gene: 9. CDR3 in DNA: TGTGCCAGCAGCCCCGGGAGGACTTACGACGAGCAGTACTTC. Translated, it gives CASSPGRTYDEQYF.

V is TRBV6-2 or TRBV6-3 and J is TRBJ2-3; 7 bases map to TRBD1. V lost 2 bases and J lost 1; bases outside the gene matches: 3. Germline CDR1 MNHEY, CDR2 SVGEGT. The CDR3 covers 15 residues. The CDR3, as DNA: TGTGCCAGCAGTTACCTGACAGGGCGCACAGATACGCAGTATTTT. Translation gives CASSYLTGRTDTQYF.

The rearrangement uses TRBV4-1 and TRBJ2-1; unclear D gene. Trimming took 0 bases from V and 6 from J, leaving 9 bases between them. This CDR3 contains 14 residues. Per the germline V gene, CDR1 is MGHRA and CDR2 is YSYEKL. CDR3: CASSQDGIFNEQFF. As DNA, the CDR3 is TGCGCCAGCAGCCAAGATGGCATATTCAATGAGCAGTTCTTC.

The V and J genes are TRBV14 and TRBJ2-1; 14 bases are a match to TRBD2. After removal of 3 bases from V and 9 bases from J, the junction contained 10 bases not matched to a gene. The germline V gene has CDR1 SGHDN and CDR2 FVKESK. This CDR3 is 17 amino acids long. The CDR3 region is CASSQAFGTSGRGEQFF. As DNA, the CDR3 is TGTGCCAGCAGCCAGGCATTCGGGACTAGCGGGAGAGGTGAGCAGTTCTTC.

The chain couples TRBV5-6 to TRBJ1-5, with D maybe TRBD1 (6 bases). Germline CDR1 reads SGHDT; CDR2 reads YYEEEE. CDR3 length equals 17 residues. The V end was cut by 4 bases, the J end by 2 bases, with 19 bases between. DNA for the CDR3: TGTGCCAGCAGCCCGTGGGGGGGCCTGGGGGGCAATCAGCCCCAGCATTTT. This gives the protein CASSPWGGLGGNQPQHF.

V usage is TRBV5-1 and J usage is TRBJ2-5; D might be TRBD2 (6 bases). Per the germline V gene, CDR1 is SGHRS and CDR2 is YFSETQ. The CDR3 covers 15 residues. V was trimmed by 2 bases and J by 4 bases, leaving 15 bases between them. As DNA, the CDR3 is TGCGCCAGCAGCTTTGTGGGAGGAGGGATAGAGACCCAGTACTTC. Protein product: CASSFVGGGIETQYF.

The V call is TRBV18, the J call TRBJ1-1; D not resolved. There are 14 residues in the CDR3. V lost 2 bases, J lost 5 bases, and 12 bases lay in between. Germline V lookup: CDR1 KGHSH, CDR2 LQKENI. The CDR3 DNA reads TGTGCCAGCTCACCAAACACCCGGGGTACTGAAGCTTTCTTT. Translating it yields CASSPNTRGTEAFF.

This chain links TRBV9 with TRBJ1-4, with D perhaps TRBD1 (6 bases). V dropped 4 bases and J dropped 0 bases, with 13 bases sitting between them. The CDR3 totals 16 residues. Germline V gene sequence: CDR1 SGDLS, CDR2 YYNGEE. The CDR3 reads CASSSRGSSTNEKLFF. The CDR3 nucleotides read TGTGCCAGCAGCTCCAGGGGCTCCTCAACTAATGAAAAACTGTTTTTT.

The CDR3, as DNA: TGTGCCAGCACCATCAGCGGGGGGCGGGTTGGGGAAAAACTGTTTTTT. Translation gives CASTISGGRVGEKLFF. The chain employs TRBV13 and TRBJ1-4; tentative D call: TRBD1 (6 bases). The CDR3 consists of 16 residues. CDR1 and CDR2 (germline): PRHDT, FYEKMQ (reference sequence). The germline V and J ends were trimmed by 7 bases and 8 bases, with 23 bases remaining between them.

The chain recombines TRBV7-6 with TRBJ1-3; D gene uncertain. V lost 1 base and J lost 0, with 16 bases in between. The CDR3 totals 18 residues. From germline, CDR1 is SGHVS and CDR2 FNYEAQ. This chain's CDR3 is CASSLVRVSSLSGNTIYF. The CDR3 DNA is TGTGCCAGCAGCTTAGTTCGGGTCAGTTCCCTCTCTGGAAACACCATATATTTT.

V is TRBV6-2 or TRBV6-3 and J is TRBJ2-7, with 14 bases fitting TRBD2. The V segment lost 5 bases and the J segment 3 bases; nucleotides outside the gene matches: 6. The V gene's germline CDR1 is MNHEY and CDR2 SVGEGT. The CDR3 length is 16 residues. In nucleotides, the CDR3 is TGTGCCAGCAGTCCGCAGGGACTAGCGGGAGTCTACGAGCAGTACTTC. The encoded protein is CASSPQGLAGVYEQYF.

The chain couples TRBV18 to TRBJ2-3, with 9 bases fitting TRBD2. The V gene's germline CDR1 is KGHSH and CDR2 LQKENI. Unmatched junction bases numbered 6, after V lost 3 bases and J lost 2 bases. The CDR3 is 16 residues long. As DNA, the CDR3 is TGTGCCAGCTCACCTCTAGTAGCGGGAGCCACAGATACGCAGTATTTT. It specifies CASSPLVAGATDTQYF. Looking up the rest from reference TRBV18 and TRBJ2-3 gives the full variable domain: NAGVMQNPRHLVRRRGQEARLRCSPMKGHSHVYWYRQLPEEGLKFMVYLQKENIIDESGMPKERFSAEFPKEGPSILRIQQVVRGDSAAYFCASSPLVAGATDTQYFGPGTRLTVL.

The chain employs TRBV5-8 and TRBJ2-7; TRBD1 matches 10 bases. Per the germline V gene, CDR1 is SGHTS and CDR2 is YDEGEE. This CDR3 has 14 amino acids. J was trimmed by 6 bases and V by 2 bases; bases with no gene match: 5. DNA for the CDR3: TGTGCCAGCAGCTTCCGGGACAGGGGTCCCGAGCAGTACTTC. This sequence encodes CASSFRDRGPEQYF.

J is TRBJ1-5 and V is TRBV7-2; 8 nucleotides line up with TRBD1. The CDR3 is 15 residues long. After removal of 1 base from V and 6 bases from J, the junction contained 5 bases not matched to a gene. Germline V lookup: CDR1 SGHTA, CDR2 FQGNSA. CDR3 sequence reads: CASSLDGTGSQPQHF. The CDR3 bases are TGTGCCAGCAGCTTAGATGGGACAGGTAGTCAGCCCCAGCATTTT.

This chain links TRBV6-5 with TRBJ2-4; D is possibly TRBD1 (6 bases). Germline V lookup: CDR1 MNHEY, CDR2 SVGAGI. This CDR3 contains 14 residues. Between the trimmed V and J ends, which lost 6 bases and 5 bases, there was a span of 14 bases. The CDR3 spells CASSRSNRENIQYF. Here the CDR3 DNA reads TGTGCCAGCAGCCGATCAAACAGGGAAAACATTCAGTACTTC.

This chain joins TRBV4-3 and TRBJ1-4; TRBD1 agrees at 10 bases. V gave up 0 bases and J gave up 2 bases; unmatched junction bases: 6. Germline-derived CDR1 and CDR2 are LGHNA and YSLEER. The CDR3 has 18 amino acids. Here the CDR3 DNA reads TGCGCCAGCAGCCAAGAGGGGGGGACAGGGGTGACTAATGAAAAACTGTTTTTT. Protein: CASSQEGGTGVTNEKLFF.

The chain combines TRBV6-2 or TRBV6-3 with TRBJ2-7, with D hard to call. Germline V gives CDR1 MNHEY, CDR2 SVGEGT. The CDR3 sequence is 12 residues long. The ends were cut back, 4 bases at V and 2 bases at J, with 6 bases in the middle. CDR3 amino acids: CASSSTAYEQYF. As DNA, the CDR3 is TGTGCCAGCAGTTCCACGGCCTACGAGCAGTACTTC.

V gene TRBV3-1 (or the pseudogene TRBV3-2) combines with J gene TRBJ2-3; 10 nucleotides match TRBD2. V was clipped by 6 bases and J by 3 bases; unmatched bases: 6. CDR3 size: 15 residues. Germline CDR1 is LGHDT and CDR2 is YNNKEL (reference sequence). As DNA, the CDR3 is TGTGCCAGCAGGGGACTAGCGTGGGGGACAGATACGCAGTATTTT. Its translation is CASRGLAWGTDTQYF.

The chain recombines TRBV7-2 with TRBJ2-1, with D tentatively TRBD2 (6 bases). The CDR3 totals 15 residues. V was clipped by 5 bases and J by 3 bases, with 14 bases between them. Germline V gene lookup returns CDR1 SGHTA and CDR2 FQGNSA. The CDR3 region is CASSQARDFYNEQFF. The CDR3, as DNA: TGTGCCAGCAGCCAAGCCCGGGACTTCTACAATGAGCAGTTCTTC.

The gene calls are TRBV5-1 and TRBJ2-7; 8 nucleotides agree with TRBD1. J was trimmed by 2 bases and V by 4 bases; bases with no gene match: 2. CDR1 and CDR2 from the germline V gene are SGHRS and YFSETQ. The CDR3 has 13 residues. The CDR3 sequence is CASSLDRAYEQYF. CDR3 nucleotides: TGCGCCAGCAGCCTGGACAGGGCCTACGAGCAGTACTTC.

The chain combines TRBV5-4 with TRBJ1-1; possibly TRBD1 for D (5 bases). This CDR3 has 14 residues. Germline-derived CDR1 and CDR2 are SGHNT and YYREEE (reference sequence). V was shortened by 0 bases and J by 10 bases, with 16 bases between the two germline ends. CDR3 bases: TGTGCCAGCAGCTTGGCCTCTGGGGGGGAGGCAGCTTTCTTT. It specifies CASSLASGGEAAFF. The full variable domain, its missing parts supplied by reference TRBV5-4 and TRBJ1-1, is ETGVTQSPTHLIKTRGQQVTLRCSSQSGHNTVSWYQQALGQGPQFIFQYYREEENGRGNFPPRFSGLQFPNYSSELNVNALELDDSALYLCASSLASGGEAAFFGQGTRLTVV.

V gene TRBV29-1 combines with J gene TRBJ2-7, with TRBD1 identical over 8 bases. This CDR3 is 12 amino acids long. J lost 5 bases, V lost 7 bases, and 7 bases had no gene match. Germline V gene sequence: CDR1 SQVTM, CDR2 ANQGSEA. CDR3 protein: CSGRTGSHEQYF. DNA of the CDR3: TGCAGCGGACGGACAGGGAGCCACGAGCAGTACTTC.

This clone was seen only a few times. J is TRBJ1-5 and V is TRBV5-4, with TRBD1 as a possible D gene (5 bases). Germline CDR1 SGHNT, CDR2 YYREEE (reference sequence). V lost 0 bases, J lost 9 bases, and 13 bases lay in between. The CDR3 sequence is 14 residues long. CDR3 protein: CASSLGGELGPQHF. The CDR3 DNA reads as TGTGCCAGCAGCTTGGGGGGGGAGCTCGGGCCCCAGCATTTT.

The genes are TRBV7-2 and TRBJ1-5, with unresolved D. This CDR3 is built from 13 residues. Germline CDR1 and CDR2: SGHTA and FQGNSA. Trimming cost V 1 base and J 7 bases, with 8 bases left between them. The CDR3 DNA is TGTGCCAGCAGCTTAGGGCCCGAACAGCCCCAGCATTTT. As protein: CASSLGPEQPQHF.

This chain uses TRBV3-1 (or the pseudogene TRBV3-2) with TRBJ1-1; D unclear. Germline V gives CDR1 LGHDT, CDR2 YNNKEL (reference sequence). The length of the CDR3 is 13 residues. Trimming stripped 4 bases from V and 10 bases from J, with 16 bases between. CDR3 region: CASSPGGPGGAFF. For the CDR3, the DNA is TGTGCCAGCAGCCCCGGAGGCCCCGGCGGAGCTTTCTTT.

This sequence joins TRBV4-3 and TRBJ2-3, with TRBD2 matching over 9 bases. Germline trimming cut 0 bases from V and 5 bases from J; bases unmatched to any gene: 9. The CDR3 sequence is 17 residues long. Germline V gene sequence: CDR1 LGHNA, CDR2 YSLEER. CDR3 protein: CASSQDLSAGGGDTQYF. CDR3 nucleotide sequence: TGCGCCAGCAGCCAAGATCTCTCTGCGGGAGGGGGAGATACGCAGTATTTT.

The J gene is TRBJ1-5, the V gene TRBV6-5; TRBD1 might be the D (5 bases). The CDR3 has 14 amino acids. Germline assignment: CDR1 MNHEY and CDR2 SVGAGI. Trimming removed 2 bases at V and 5 bases at J, with 10 bases between. The CDR3 DNA reads as TGTGCCAGCAGTTACCGGCGGGACTATCAGCCCCAGCATTTT. Translation: CASSYRRDYQPQHF.

V gene TRBV18 combines with J gene TRBJ1-3; 9 bases are shared with TRBD1. Germline loops: CDR1 KGHSH, CDR2 LQKENI. Trimming cost V 3 bases and J 3 bases; bases outside gene matches: 15. This CDR3 is 19 amino acids long. As DNA, the CDR3 is TGTGCCAGCTCACCCCGGGACAGGGAAGGGCCTTCGGGTGGAAACACCATATATTTT. Its translation is CASSPRDREGPSGGNTIYF.

The chain is built from TRBV7-9 and TRBJ1-1; TRBD1 aligns across 7 bases. The CDR3 loop spans 16 amino acids. Germline V gene sequence: CDR1 SEHNR, CDR2 FQNEAQ (reference sequence). J lost 1 base, V lost 4 bases, and 9 bases had no gene match. The CDR3 reads CASSSFLTGRNTEAFF. CDR3 sequence (DNA): TGTGCCAGCAGCTCCTTTTTGACAGGGAGGAACACTGAAGCTTTCTTT.